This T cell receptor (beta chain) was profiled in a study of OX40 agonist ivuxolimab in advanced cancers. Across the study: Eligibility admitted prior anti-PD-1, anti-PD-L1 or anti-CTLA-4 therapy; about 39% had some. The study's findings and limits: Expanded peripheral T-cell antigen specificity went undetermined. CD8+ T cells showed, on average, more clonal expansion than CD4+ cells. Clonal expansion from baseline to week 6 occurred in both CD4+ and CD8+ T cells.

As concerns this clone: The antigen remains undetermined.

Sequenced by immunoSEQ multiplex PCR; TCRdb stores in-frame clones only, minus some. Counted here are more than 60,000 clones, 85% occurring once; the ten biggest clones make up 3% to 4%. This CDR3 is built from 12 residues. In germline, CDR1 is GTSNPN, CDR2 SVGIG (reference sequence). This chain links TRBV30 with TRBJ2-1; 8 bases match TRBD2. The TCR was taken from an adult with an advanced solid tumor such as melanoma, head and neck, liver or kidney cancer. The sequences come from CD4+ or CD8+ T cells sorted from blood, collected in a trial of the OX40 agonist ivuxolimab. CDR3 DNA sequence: TGTGCTTGGGAGCGGGAGCAGAATGAGCAGTTCTTC. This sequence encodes CAWEREQNEQFF.